The 20 T cell receptor beta chains in this list originate from one sample, sequenced in a study of cytomegalovirus exposure and HLA in healthy donors. PCR primers comprised 60 Vbeta and 13 Jbeta primers. Data came from immunoSEQ multiplex PCR; TCRdb stores just in-frame clones and leaves some out. The sample has some 120,000 clones; roughly 80% are singletons. Sequenced input: PBMCs. Receptor source: a woman aged 40 to 49 in good health and CMV-seropositive.

This chain uses TRBV29-1 with TRBJ2-3; 10 bases are shared with TRBD2. CDR1 is SQVTM and CDR2 is ANQGSEA in the germline V gene. The CDR3 spans 16 residues. J gave up 1 base and V 4 bases, and 8 bases lay outside the gene matches. The CDR3 bases are TGCAGCGTTGTGCCTAGCGGGAGTAGGGGCACAGATACGCAGTATTTT. Residues: CSVVPSGSRGTDTQYF.

The V gene is TRBV5-1, the J gene TRBJ2-1; D might be TRBD2 (7 bases). Germline V gene data show CDR1 as SGHRS and CDR2 as YFSETQ. The ends were cut back, 3 bases at V and 0 bases at J, with 13 bases in the middle. This CDR3 contains 16 residues. The CDR3 loop reads CASSSEGGSSYNEQFF. The DNA of the CDR3 is TGCGCCAGCAGCTCCGAGGGGGGGAGCTCCTACAATGAGCAGTTCTTC.

V gene TRBV9 combines with J gene TRBJ2-1, with 8 bases aligning to TRBD2. CDR3 length: 15 amino acids. CDR1 and CDR2 (germline): SGDLS, YYNGEE. V was pared by 0 bases and J by 7 bases, with 6 bases of the junction left unmatched. CDR3 bases: TGTGCCAGCAGCGTAGTGGCTAGCGGGTTAAATGAGCAGTTCTTC. This sequence encodes CASSVVASGLNEQFF.

The chain links TRBV5-1 to TRBJ2-2; a possible D gene is TRBD1 (6 bases). V was clipped by 5 bases and J by 6 bases, with 14 bases between them. The CDR3 contains 14 residues. CDR1 SGHRS and CDR2 YFSETQ come from the germline V gene. DNA for the CDR3: TGCGCCAGCAGGTCCCAGGGGTCCCCCGGGGAGCTGTTTTTT. Protein: CASRSQGSPGELFF.

The chain carries TRBV4-1 and TRBJ2-2, with TRBD2 identical over 12 bases. This CDR3 comprises 18 residues. The V gene's germline CDR1 is MGHRA and CDR2 YSYEKL. V lost 2 bases and J lost 4; bases outside the gene matches: 8. CDR3 bases: TGCGCCAGCAGCCAACTGACTAGCGGGAGTTTGGGCACCGGGGAGCTGTTTTTT. Translation: CASSQLTSGSLGTGELFF.

About this clone itself: This sample also contains other DNA sequences that code for the same CDR3. The V gene is TRBV7-2, the J gene TRBJ2-3, with 9 bases that match TRBD2. The germline V gene encodes CDR1 SGHTA and CDR2 FQGNSA. Germline trimming cut 5 bases from V and 3 bases from J; bases unmatched to any gene: 3. The CDR3 has 14 residues. CDR3 sequence: CASSPGLATDTQYF. DNA for the CDR3: TGTGCCAGCAGCCCCGGACTAGCGACAGATACGCAGTATTTT.

V gene TRBV9 combines with J gene TRBJ1-1; 8 nucleotides line up with TRBD1. V dropped 4 bases and J dropped 2; count of bases not matched to a gene: 4. Germline lookup yields CDR1 SGDLS and CDR2 YYNGEE. There are 14 residues in the CDR3. The CDR3 loop is CASSTTGANTEAFF. The CDR3 DNA reads as TGTGCCAGCAGCACGACAGGGGCCAACACTGAAGCTTTCTTT.

For this clone: At one boundary the junction diverges from the germline segment, which might be a read error. The V and J genes are TRBV9 and TRBJ1-3; D is ambiguous. The CDR3 runs 16 residues. Germline V gives CDR1 SGDLS, CDR2 YYNGEE. The CDR3 sequence: CASSVERRISGNTVYF. The CDR3, as DNA: TGTGCCAGCAGCGTAGAACGGAGGATCTCTGGAAACACCGTATATTTT. Drawing the rest from reference TRBV9 and TRBJ1-3, the complete variable domain is DSGVTQTPKHLITATGQRVTLRCSPRSGDLSVYWYQQSLDQGLQFLIQYYNGEERAKGNILERFSAQQFPDLHSELNLSSLELGDSALYFCASSVERRISGNTVYFGEGSWLTVV.

The chain combines TRBV4-1 with TRBJ2-7; TRBD2 matches 10 bases. V was pared by 3 bases and J by 4 bases, with 9 bases of the junction left unmatched. The length of the CDR3 is 16 residues. Germline assignment: CDR1 MGHRA and CDR2 YSYEKL. CDR3 in amino acids: CASSHKTGLAVYEQYF. DNA of the CDR3: TGCGCCAGCAGCCATAAAACCGGACTAGCGGTATACGAGCAGTACTTC.

The V and J genes are TRBV5-8 and TRBJ1-1; TRBD1 might be the D (5 bases). Germline V CDR1 and CDR2: SGHTS, YDEGEE. This CDR3 spans 15 amino acids. Between the trimmed V and J ends, which lost 5 bases and 1 base, there was a span of 15 bases. The CDR3 loop reads CASSPTGLGNTEAFF. The CDR3 DNA sequence: TGTGCCAGCAGTCCGACGGGACTTGGGAACACTGAAGCTTTCTTT.

In its sample, this clone was seen once. The chain joins TRBV28 to TRBJ1-2, with TRBD1 identical over 7 bases. CDR1 and CDR2 (germline): MDHEN, SYDVKM. V shed 6 bases, J shed 8 bases, and the junction held 9 bases outside the gene matches. The CDR3 loop spans 13 amino acids. CDR3 loop: CASRTGQLFGYTF. CDR3 bases: TGTGCCAGCAGGACGGGACAGTTGTTCGGCTACACCTTC.

The chain carries TRBV20-1 and TRBJ1-1, with D hard to call. V dropped 6 bases and J dropped 8 bases, with 13 bases sitting between them. The CDR3 sequence is 11 residues long. In germline, CDR1 is DFQATT, CDR2 SNEGSKA (reference sequence). The CDR3 nucleotides read TGCAGTGCCATTTTGGCACCGGAAGCTTTCTTT. Protein sequence: CSAILAPEAFF.

This clone was seen a few times. V usage is TRBV19 and J usage is TRBJ2-5; TRBD1 might be the D (5 bases). Trimming took off 2 bases at V and 5 bases at J, with 12 bases between the two ends. CDR3 size: 14 residues. In germline, CDR1 is LNHDA, CDR2 SQIVND (reference sequence). The CDR3 protein is CASSIQGEGETQYF. The CDR3, as DNA: TGTGCCAGTAGTATACAGGGTGAAGGGGAGACCCAGTACTTC.

This chain uses TRBV5-8 with TRBJ2-3; D perhaps matches TRBD1 (7 bases). CDR1 is SGHTS and CDR2 is YDEGEE in the germline V gene. This CDR3 is 16 amino acids long. Trimming removed 4 bases from V and 2 bases from J, with 17 bases in between. For the CDR3, the DNA is TGTGCCAGCAGCAAGGAGGGGGCAGAGCACACAGATACGCAGTATTTT. Translated, it gives CASSKEGAEHTDTQYF.

The rearrangement links TRBV4-2 to TRBJ2-2; 7 bases line up with TRBD2. The germline CDR1 and CDR2 sequences are LGHNA and YNFKEQ. The V gene end was trimmed by 3 bases and the J gene end by 4 bases; junction bases not matched to a gene: 8. This CDR3 comprises 16 residues. The CDR3 nucleotides read TGTGCCAGCAGCCAGTCACTACCGGGGGGCACCGGGGAGCTGTTTTTT. Protein sequence: CASSQSLPGGTGELFF.

The table lists this clone with a count of one. The chain is built from TRBV5-6 and TRBJ2-7; 10 nucleotides agree with TRBD2. V gave up 0 bases and J gave up 6 bases; unmatched junction bases: 0. Germline CDR1 SGHDT, CDR2 YYEEEE. The CDR3 has 13 amino acids. The CDR3 region has the DNA TGTGCCAGCAGCTTGGGACTAGCGGGCGAGCAGTACTTC. This translates into CASSLGLAGEQYF. The whole variable domain, remainder taken from reference TRBV5-6 and TRBJ2-7, is DAGVTQSPTHLIKTRGQQVTLRCSPKSGHDTVSWYQQALGQGPQFIFQYYEEEERQRGNFPDRFSGHQFPNYSSELNVNALLLGDSALYLCASSLGLAGEQYFGPGTRLTVT.

This clone was found a few times. The chain carries TRBV6-1 and TRBJ2-7; 7 bases match TRBD2. The CDR3 extends over 18 amino acids. Looked up from germline, CDR1 is MNHNS and CDR2 is SASEGT. J lost 1 base, V lost 1 base, and 13 bases had no gene match. The CDR3 protein is CASSEDSRASGPSYEQYF. CDR3 coding DNA: TGTGCCAGCAGTGAAGACAGCAGGGCTAGCGGCCCGTCCTACGAGCAGTACTTC.

The chain carries TRBV29-1 and TRBJ2-2, with D possibly being TRBD1 (5 bases). The CDR3 is 13 residues long. CDR1 is SQVTM and CDR2 is ANQGSEA in the germline V gene. The V end lost 6 bases, the J end lost 4 bases, and 12 bases lay between the germline ends. CDR3 bases: TGCAGCGTCAGGGTCGGCGGCACCGGGGAGCTGTTTTTT. Its translation: CSVRVGGTGELFF.

The chain has TRBV4-1 and TRBJ1-3, with TRBD1 identical over 7 bases. V lost 0 bases to trimming and J lost 4 bases; unmatched junction nucleotides: 6. Germline lookup yields CDR1 MGHRA and CDR2 YSYEKL. The CDR3 spans 16 residues. The CDR3 here is CASSQEGQAAGNTIYF. The CDR3 bases are TGCGCCAGCAGCCAAGAAGGACAGGCGGCCGGAAACACCATATATTTT.

V and J are TRBV5-1 and TRBJ1-4, with TRBD1 matching over 9 bases. Trimming cost V 4 bases and J 13 bases; bases outside gene matches: 26. The CDR3 has 19 residues. In germline, CDR1 is SGHRS, CDR2 YFSETQ. The CDR3, as DNA: TGCGCCAGCAGCCCTCATAATATACAAACAGGGGGCTGGGGAAAAAGACTGTTTTTT. It codes for CASSPHNIQTGGWGKRLFF.